These T cell receptor beta chains were read from a single sample in a study of T cell repertoires in cytomegalovirus infection. TCRdb fed the reads into MiXCR, producing one record per CDR3 protein. The repertoire holds around 740,000 distinct CDR3 sequences, less than 40% seen once, with around 2.8% in the top ten. Sequenced material: PBMCs. These receptors were collected from a human donor in good health (CMV status not recorded). Some clones in this sample may be carry-over from other donors' samples. Each CDR3 is given with its conserved first and last residue. A D gene is named only where the DNA matches it firmly. Rows give clone size only sometimes, using once, few, many, or a class for an expanded clone.

d_call clone_size j_call v_call cdr3_nt cdr3_aa
- - TRBJ2-1 TRBV2 TGTGCCAGCCCGGGGACACGTGGCGCCTACAATGAGCAGTTCTTC CASPGTRGAYNEQFF
- - TRBJ2-2 TRBV5-1 TGCGCCAGCAGCTTGGTATCGCAGGGCGGGGAGCTGTTTTTT CASSLVSQGGELFF
TRBD1 many TRBJ1-2 TRBV7-2 TGTGCCAGCAGCCAGGACAGGGCGACTAACTATGGCTACACCTTC CASSQDRATNYGYTF
TRBD1 few TRBJ2-2 TRBV5-4 TGTGCCAGCAGCGTCAGACAGGGGGTCAACACCGGGGAGCTGTTTTTT CASSVRQGVNTGELFF
TRBD2 few TRBJ2-3 TRBV7-9 TGTGCCAGCTCCCGAGGCGCGGGAGCCGATACGCAGTATTTT CASSRGAGADTQYF
TRBD1 few TRBJ2-7 TRBV7-2 TGTGCCAGCAGCTCCGACAGGGGGGCCTACGAGCAGTACTTC CASSSDRGAYEQYF
- - TRBJ2-5 TRBV25-1 TGTGCCAGCAGAAATTCGGTGGGGACCCAGTACTTC CASRNSVGTQYF
- few TRBJ1-1 TRBV7-3 TGTGCCAGCAGCTTAGGTGTTAAGAACACTGAAGCTTTCTTT CASSLGVKNTEAFF
- - TRBJ1-1 TRBV19 TGTGCCAGTAAACCAGGGAGTGGCACTGAAGCTTTCTTT CASKPGSGTEAFF
TRBD2 many TRBJ2-3 TRBV6-1 TGTGCCAGCGTGAGCGGGAGTATCGCAGATACGCAGTATTTT CASVSGSIADTQYF
TRBD1 few TRBJ2-7 TRBV2 TGTGCCAGCATGGGGACAGGGGGGTACGAGCAGTACTTC CASMGTGGYEQYF
- - TRBJ2-5 TRBV20-1 TGCAGTGCTAGAGTTGGGTACAGTCGGCAAGAGACCCAGTACTTC CSARVGYSRQETQYF
- - TRBJ1-4 TRBV2 TGTGCCAGCAATAGGGCGGCGGGTGAAAAACTGTTTTTT CASNRAAGEKLFF
- - TRBJ2-5 TRBV7-4 TGTGCCAGCAGCTTATATGAAGGCATGGCCGAGACCCAGTACTTC CASSLYEGMAETQYF
- few TRBJ2-7 TRBV15 TGTGCCACCAGCAGAGAAAGGGGGACTCAACTCTCCTACGAGCAGTACTTC CATSRERGTQLSYEQYF
- - TRBJ1-1 TRBV29-1 TGCAGCGTTGAGGCCGGGACGAGGGGCACTGAAGCTTTCTTT CSVEAGTRGTEAFF
- - TRBJ1-2 TRBV28 TGTGCCAGCAGTTTATTAGGCCCCACAGCGGGCGCGGGCTACACCTTC CASSLLGPTAGAGYTF
TRBD2 - TRBJ2-3 TRBV7-2 TGTGCCAGCAGGGCGGGAGTTAAGACAGATACGCAGTATTTT CASRAGVKTDTQYF
TRBD1 - TRBJ1-3 TRBV7-9 TGTGCCGGACGGACAGGTGGAAACACCATATATTTT CAGRTGGNTIYF
TRBD2 - TRBJ2-1 TRBV27 TGTGCCAGCAGTTCGCCTAGCGGGAGCTACAATGAGCAGTTCTTC CASSSPSGSYNEQFF
TRBD1 few TRBJ1-2 TRBV5-4 TGTGCCAGCAGTAGCGGACAGGGAATATATGGCTACACCTTC CASSSGQGIYGYTF
- few TRBJ2-1 TRBV19 TGTGCCAGCAGACCCTATGACTACAATGAGCAGTTCTTC CASRPYDYNEQFF
- - TRBJ2-7 TRBV6-1 TGTGCCAGCAGTGAGCCGACAGAGATCTCCTACGAGCAGTACTTC CASSEPTEISYEQYF
- few TRBJ1-2 TRBV11-2 TGTGCCAGCAGCTTAAGCGAGGCAAGGGGGTTGTGGGGCTACACCTTC CASSLSEARGLWGYTF
- - TRBJ2-7 TRBV29-1 TGCAGCGTGGTCCTCGGAAGCGACGAGCAGTACTTC CSVVLGSDEQYF
- - TRBJ1-1 TRBV28 TGTGCCAGCAGGATGGAAAAAGCTTTCTTT CASRMEKAFF
- few TRBJ1-3 TRBV2 TGTGCCAGCAGTGAAGGGGCCAGGAACACCATATATTTT CASSEGARNTIYF
- few TRBJ2-1 TRBV4-1 TGCGCCAGCAGCCAAGGACCGGTCTCCTACAATGAGCAGTTCTTC CASSQGPVSYNEQFF
TRBD1 many TRBJ1-2 TRBV7-2 TGTGCCAGCAGCCCGAGGACAGGTGGCTACACCTTC CASSPRTGGYTF
- few TRBJ1-1 TRBV5-1 TGCGCCAGCAGAGAGGGGTCGGCGTATTCGACTGAAGCTTTCTTT CASREGSAYSTEAFF
- - TRBJ2-7 TRBV28 TGTGCCAGCAGTTTAGATGACATAGTCTACGAGCAGTACTTC CASSLDDIVYEQYF
- few TRBJ1-2 TRBV28 TGTGCCAGCAGTTTGTGGGGGCCGAGTGGCTACACCTTC CASSLWGPSGYTF
TRBD1 once TRBJ2-3 TRBV6-6 TGTGCCAGCATCTTGGACAGGGTCAGACTGGATACGCAGTATTTT CASILDRVRLDTQYF
- - TRBJ2-6 TRBV7-3 TGTGCCAGCAGCTTAGCAGTCCCCTCTGGGGCCAACGTCCTGACTTTC CASSLAVPSGANVLTF
- - TRBJ2-7 TRBV18 TGTGCCAGCTCACCATTGGTAGGGTACTACGAGCAGTACTTC CASSPLVGYYEQYF
- many TRBJ2-2 TRBV7-3 TGTGCCAGCAGCTTATCAGTCGGGGAGCTGTTTTTT CASSLSVGELFF
TRBD2 few TRBJ2-3 TRBV12-3/TRBV12-4 TGTGCCAGCAGCTCATCGACTAGCGGGGGGGGGACTACGCAGTATTTT CASSSSTSGGGTTQYF
- many TRBJ1-5 TRBV24-1 TGTGCCACCAGTGGGGGTAATAGCAATCAGCCCCAGCATTTT CATSGGNSNQPQHF
TRBD1 - TRBJ1-6 TRBV7-2 TGTGCCAGCAGCTTAGGACGGGGACAGGGCGACCATAATTCACCCCTCCACTTT CASSLGRGQGDHNSPLHF
- once TRBJ1-6 TRBV3-1 TGTGCCAGCAGCCAAGGGTCAGGGGTCTCACCCCTCCACTTT CASSQGSGVSPLHF
- many TRBJ1-1 TRBV7-6 TGTGCCAGCAGCCTCTTTGGGGGCAAGACGAACACTGAAGCTTTCTTT CASSLFGGKTNTEAFF
- - TRBJ1-1 TRBV11-1 TGTGCCAGCAGCTTGGGGGGCAGCGCCCGGGCTTTCTTT CASSLGGSARAFF